This entry features one T cell receptor (beta chain) sequence. These data are taken from a study of Ad26.COV2.S vaccination and SARS-CoV-2 variants. Per the germline V gene, CDR1 is ENHRY and CDR2 is SYGVKD. This CDR3 has 16 amino acids. The V gene lost 1 base and the J gene lost 4 bases, with 17 bases spanning the gap. Treatment specified: some 20 received Ad26.COV2.S at low or high dose, single or two shots; about five received placebo; per-sample allocation not given. Day 63 after the first injection of vaccine or placebo was the sampling time. The method was immunoSEQ multiplex PCR; TCRdb's version includes in-frame clones alone and lacks a portion of them. This table holds around 400,000 clones, 90% found once.

This chain uses TRBV10-3 with TRBJ2-7; no reliable D call. The starting material was peripheral blood, obtained in a trial of Ad26.COV2.S vaccine versus placebo. The source of this sequence is a person between 18 and 65 years old who received the Ad26.COV2.S COVID-19 vaccine or a placebo. CDR3 DNA: TGTGCCATCAGTGAGTATGGGCCCAAACCCACTTACGAGCAGTACTTC. Protein product: CAISEYGPKPTYEQYF.